This TCR beta chain was profiled in a study of cytomegalovirus exposure and HLA in healthy donors (TCRdb year 2017). For context, the study as a whole: According to an earlier analysis of a few hundred of the donors, 200 million or so T cells yielded over 100 million unique TCR beta sequences and about 300 Gb of sequence data. About 300 gigabases of sequencing data and approximately 84 million unique TCR sequences were included in an early release covering 550 to 650 HLA-typed donors. The genetic ancestry cluster associated with self-reported Caucasian donors included about 84% of the 350 to 500 genotyped donors. The study aimed to test whether signatures of past pathogen exposure could be identified by cataloging public T cell receptors. The study profiled the T cell repertoires of 550 to 700 subjects by immunosequencing and related them to cytomegalovirus serostatus. In addition to the first cohort of hundreds of subjects, a separate validation cohort of under 150 different subjects was used. To predict cytomegalovirus infection status, the study brought together high-throughput TCR immunosequencing, statistical association of individual TCRs with disease status, and machine learning. In a later analysis, previously published TCR beta repertoires from 670 or so donors were re-analyzed and high-resolution HLA genotyping was added so that TCR occurrence patterns could be studied. Rather than using new phenotypic data, the later analysis identified candidate immune exposures from TCR beta sequences and from how often those sequences occurred across donors. In an earlier analysis of 550 to 700 of the donors, high-throughput TCR beta sequencing was used to judge whether each TCR beta V gene segment behaved as functional or pseudogenic. Donor age, sex, ethnicity and CMV serostatus were collected together with the repertoire data. Genome-wide SNP genotypes for about three fifths of the roughly 670 donors were used in a later genetic analysis, which treated that subset as a discovery cohort. Every repertoire in the discovery cohort had been generated on one and the same sequencing platform. HLA typing covered class I and class II loci at four-digit resolution. The number of donors typed differed by locus, with about 629-640 for A, B, C, DRB1 and DQB1, 522 for DQA1, under 610 for DPA1, and some 440 for DPB1. Four to six DR-DQ haplotypes were handled as single units for association and clustering, since linkage in the cohort was strong. On average, roughly 240,000 unique TCR beta nucleotide sequences were sequenced per donor among a few hundred genotyped donors of the cohort, with approximately 18% of those sequences being non-productive. Overall study results and their limits: Immune exposure information for the cohort was limited to CMV serostatus. Most TCR sequences were observed very rarely across donors, whereas some public TCRs were present in many individuals. Because HLA typing was unavailable for some donors at each locus, only the typed subset was used in association tests. A cluster of highly shared sequence variants was judged likely to be a technical artifact of the sequencing pipeline. According to a later analysis, parvovirus B19, influenza, CMV and Epstein-Barr virus appeared linked to several top co-occurrence clusters. According to a later genetic analysis, donors in an Asian-associated ancestry cluster had fewer N-insertions in productive TCRs than the roughly 700-donor mean. Roughly uniform sequencing depth across donors was assumed in presence/absence analyses, although this assumption may not hold. A later analysis found that most CMV-associated TCR beta chains appeared HLA-restricted, with HLA associations seemingly driven largely by CMV exposure. A later genetic analysis associated a missense DCLRE1C variant with V-gene and J-gene trimming of TCR beta chains, and an independent cohort replicated the association. In a later analysis, HLA-associated TCR beta chains were found to be more clonally expanded and to have lower generation probabilities than equally common non-associated chains. In this cohort, only TCR beta chains were sequenced, and detectable features were limited by the absence of alpha or paired-chain data. The study gave a list of under 200 TCR beta chains associated with cytomegalovirus. Specific HLA alleles were associated with roughly 16,000 TCR beta sequences at a false discovery rate of 0.05 in a later analysis. The earlier analysis of 587 of the donors excluded roughly 17 rarely observed V segments, including chromosome 9 orphons, because counts were too low. A later analysis found that TCR association rates varied across HLA loci, with DRB1 alleles showing the most associated TCRs and HLA-C alleles the fewest. A further reported finding was that TCR beta sequences accurately predicted the HLA-A and HLA-B alleles for most subjects in the first cohort. The 87-base-pair reads could not distinguish some IMGT-functional V segments, including TRBV6-2 and TRBV6-3, so those segments were excluded. It was suggested by the authors that the approach could potentially be generalized to other disease states and immunological phenotypes. Correlated functional status among segregating V segments might be attributable to linkage disequilibrium, but an unknown experimental factor could not be ruled out. The classifier was reported to diagnose cytomegalovirus status with high specificity and sensitivity in both the original and validation cohorts. In vitro tests confirmed that a few of the cytomegalovirus-associated TCR beta chains recognize cytomegalovirus antigens. When HLA alleles, especially DR and DQ, strongly co-occurred, TCR associations were difficult to assign to individual alleles. In an earlier analysis of 500 to 650 of the donors, most TCR beta V segments appeared in productive rearrangements about 90% or about 30% of the time, broadly matching IMGT annotations.

Points on this clone: Its antigen has not been determined. The record has no base qualities; no much larger clone is one base away.

Libraries were prepared through the immunoSEQ multiplex PCR assay. For the multiplex PCR, a mixture combining 60 forward primers for TCR Vbeta segments and 13 reverse primers for TCR Jbeta segments was used. Amplification of the CDR3 region of rearranged TCR beta genes was performed with a multiplex PCR assay on genomic DNA. On the Illumina HiSeq System, the amplified TCR beta libraries were sequenced as 87-base-pair reads. The paper's data handling went like this. A later analysis tallied roughly 76 million unique TCR beta chains across the approximately 670 repertoires, and roughly 11 million of those chains were shared by two or more donors. A nearest-neighbor algorithm error-corrected the raw reads and collapsed the reads into unique sequences, merging closely related sequences to remove PCR and sequencing errors. Alignment of CDR3 sequences to IMGT reference sequences was used to assign V, D and J gene segments. For a sequence to be retained, a match of at least six nucleotides was required to both a V gene segment and a J gene segment. Rearrangements were classified as productive when the CDR3 lacked stop codons and remained in frame with V and J, and all other rearrangements were classified as non-productive. CDR3 was defined according to IMGT convention as the region running from the second conserved V-encoded cysteine to the conserved J-encoded phenylalanine. Sequences without an unambiguous match to a single V gene segment were excluded from the earlier analysis of 587 of the donors. An earlier analysis of 587 of the donors called V segments functional above 56.7% productive rearrangements and segregating when the between-donor standard deviation exceeded 5%. A statistical classification framework was built to diagnose cytomegalovirus status from the catalog of TCR beta chain sequences. A later analysis assigned V and J genes by comparing TCR nucleotide sequences with IMGT/GENE-DB human TR gene sequences. A later analysis assigned CDR3 sequences and most-parsimonious VDJ recombination scenarios with the TCRdist pipeline. In a later analysis, every TCR beta chain was defined by the combination of its CDR3 amino acid sequence and its V-gene family, and reads without a unique V-gene family were dropped. As a way to deal with suspected cross-contamination and a sequencing artifact, a later analysis dropped under 600 nucleotide sequences that were highly shared and had low generation probability. For each public chain, a later analysis derived a clonal expansion index from normalized ranks of inferred template counts within each repertoire. In a later analysis, generation probabilities were computed with a VDJ recombination model fitted to out-of-frame rearrangements, and the resulting probabilities were checked against IGoR. In a later analysis, TCR-TCR, TCR-HLA and TCR-CMV co-occurrence was scored with hypergeometric tests, and a repertoire-size bias correction was applied to TCR pairs. In a later analysis, false discovery rates were estimated by permuting HLA or CMV assignments 20 times. A later analysis grouped co-occurring TCRs with DBSCAN, adding TCRdist sequence similarity when clustering within HLA-allele-positive subsets. Repertoires with fewer than 30,000 or more than 120,000 public chains, plus five repertoires with anomalous nucleotide sharing, were excluded from co-occurrence clustering. Imported from immuneACCESS, the table was reduced by TCRdb to in-frame sequences with V and J called. These copies leave out some clones; in studies compared against another copy, an unresolved V gene accounts for under half, and the cause of the remainder is not known. The V and J calls and clone size are taken from that table; D and trimming were inferred from the DNA. This sample holds approximately 190,000 clones; 80% to 90% were observed only once. Over 1.5% of the sample is in the top ten clones.

The cohort consisted of approximately 670 healthy bone marrow donors. At the time of sampling, every cohort member was nominally healthy, though immune exposures that went unrecorded were likely present. The donor tested CMV seropositive, placing the donor among the 290 or so seropositive members of the cohort. Each donor provided a peripheral blood sample, and peripheral blood mononuclear cells were used for TCR beta sequencing. Genomic DNA extraction from the blood cell samples was performed with the Qiagen DNeasy Blood Extraction Kit. The CDR3, cysteine through phenylalanine, is 13 amino acids long. Kept here is only the CDR3 DNA, which spans 39 bases and is read in frame from base 1. Taken from the germline V gene, the CDR1 and CDR2 loops are KGHSH and LQKENI. V gives up 5 bases and J gives up 10 bases, and the segment between their germline ends measures 15 bases.

Material for sequencing was PBMCs. The rearrangement combines TRBV18 with TRBJ2-1; TRBD2 could be the D gene, as 5 bases match. The TCR sequence derives from a man in his forties in good health and CMV-seropositive. CDR3 sequence: CASSSSTGLEQFF. The bases read TGTGCCAGCTCATCATCGACGGGGTTGGAGCAGTTCTTC. When the CDR3 is completed using the reference TRBV18 and TRBJ2-1 genes on either side, the full variable domain is NAGVMQNPRHLVRRRGQEARLRCSPMKGHSHVYWYRQLPEEGLKFMVYLQKENIIDESGMPKERFSAEFPKEGPSILRIQQVVRGDSAAYFCASSSSTGLEQFFGPGTRLTVL.